One sample yielded the 24 T cell receptor beta chains listed below, sequenced in a study of OX40 agonist ivuxolimab in advanced cancers. TCRdb's table, derived via immunoSEQ multiplex PCR, lists solely in-frame clones and lacks some. Of about 73,000 clones detected, approximately 86% appear once; the ten largest clones hold roughly 0.68%. The sequenced sample was CD4+ or CD8+ T cells sorted from blood, obtained in a trial of the OX40 agonist ivuxolimab. These receptors were collected from an adult with an advanced solid tumor such as melanoma, head and neck, liver or kidney cancer.

The rearrangement links TRBV30 to TRBJ2-1; TRBD2 aligns across 9 bases. V was clipped by 4 bases and J by 2 bases; unmatched bases: 3. CDR3 length equals 14 residues. Germline V gene lookup returns CDR1 GTSNPN and CDR2 SVGIG (reference sequence). This chain's CDR3 is CAWKRGAAYNEQFF. CDR3 sequence (DNA): TGTGCCTGGAAGCGGGGGGCAGCCTACAATGAGCAGTTCTTC.

This clone showed up just a few times. The V and J genes are TRBV10-1 and TRBJ1-1, with D possibly matching TRBD1 (5 bases). There are 15 residues in the CDR3. The V and J ends lost 0 bases and 4 bases respectively, with 12 bases between them. Germline-derived CDR1 and CDR2 are WNHNN and SYGVQD (reference sequence). CDR3 region: CASSESRGEGTEAFF. In nucleotides, the CDR3 is TGCGCCAGCAGTGAGTCTAGGGGAGAAGGCACTGAAGCTTTCTTT.

The gene calls are TRBV18 and TRBJ1-1; 8 bases align to TRBD1. Germline V lookup: CDR1 KGHSH, CDR2 LQKENI. The CDR3 is 16 residues long. V dropped 5 bases and J dropped 7; count of bases not matched to a gene: 15. Here the CDR3 reads CASSYDRGGRNGEAFF. The CDR3 DNA reads TGTGCCAGCTCATACGACAGGGGAGGGAGGAACGGTGAAGCTTTCTTT. Variable domain in full (rest from reference TRBV18 and TRBJ1-1): NAGVMQNPRHLVRRRGQEARLRCSPMKGHSHVYWYRQLPEEGLKFMVYLQKENIIDESGMPKERFSAEFPKEGPSILRIQQVVRGDSAAYFCASSYDRGGRNGEAFFGQGTRLTVV.

On this clone itself: Other DNA sequences in the same sample also yield this CDR3. This CDR3 is CASSLRGNTEAFF. The CDR3 coding sequence is TGCGCCAGCAGCTTGCGGGGTAACACTGAAGCTTTCTTT. This chain links TRBV5-1 with TRBJ1-1; D call uncertain. The CDR3 spans 13 residues. Trimming cost V 1 base and J 2 bases, with 6 bases left between them. Germline V gene sequence: CDR1 SGHRS, CDR2 YFSETQ.

This chain uses TRBV28 with TRBJ2-6; D remains ambiguous. The CDR3 has 15 residues. V shed 5 bases and J shed 0 bases, with 8 bases lying between them. Germline assignment: CDR1 MDHEN and CDR2 SYDVKM. The CDR3 DNA sequence: TGTGCCAGCAGTGGGCTCTTCTCTGGGGCCAACGTCCTGACTTTC. It translates to CASSGLFSGANVLTF.

The chain couples TRBV10-2 to TRBJ2-3; maybe TRBD2 (7 bases). Trimming left V 3 bases short and J 2 bases short, with 15 bases between. The CDR3 is 16 amino acids. Germline V gene sequence: CDR1 WSHSY, CDR2 SAAADI. In DNA, the CDR3 is TGCGCCAGCAGTGACTGGCGGGGGACACTCACAGATACGCAGTATTTT. The encoded protein is CASSDWRGTLTDTQYF.

This clone was counted between two and nine times. V usage is TRBV27 and J usage is TRBJ1-6, with a tentative D call TRBD1 (6 bases). V gave up 5 bases and J gave up 7 bases, with 15 bases separating them. CDR3 length: 15 residues. Germline values: CDR1 MNHEY, CDR2 SMNVEV (reference sequence). CDR3: CASSPKGTLNSPLHF. CDR3 coding DNA: TGTGCCAGCAGTCCCAAAGGGACATTGAATTCACCCCTCCACTTT.

DNA of the CDR3: TGTGCCACTTCGGGGACAGTTAATTCACCCCTCCACTTT. Residues: CATSGTVNSPLHF. The J gene is TRBJ1-6, the V gene TRBV25-1; 7 bases map to TRBD1. Germline-derived CDR1 and CDR2 are MGHDK and SYGVNS. The trim removed 10 bases at V and 6 bases at J, leaving 6 bases unmatched. This CDR3 is built from 13 residues.

This clone was counted once. The chain recombines TRBV10-3 with TRBJ2-1; D possibly corresponds to TRBD2 (7 bases). The CDR3 is 15 amino acids. Germline V CDR1 and CDR2: ENHRY, SYGVKD. V was trimmed by 10 bases and J by 2 bases, leaving 18 bases between them. The CDR3 protein is CATQLRGPPYNEQFF. The CDR3 DNA sequence: TGTGCCACCCAACTGCGGGGGCCGCCCTACAATGAGCAGTTCTTC.

The chain employs TRBV4-3 and TRBJ1-1; a possible D gene is TRBD1 (5 bases). Trimming took off 0 bases at V and 4 bases at J, with 15 bases between the two ends. The CDR3 has 16 amino acids. Germline V lookup: CDR1 LGHNA, CDR2 YSLEER. This chain's CDR3 is CASSQDTRAFGTEAFF. CDR3 nucleotides: TGCGCCAGCAGCCAAGATACCAGGGCCTTTGGCACTGAAGCTTTCTTT.

The V call is TRBV5-1, the J call TRBJ2-5; 7 nucleotides match TRBD1. After removal of 4 bases from V and 6 bases from J, the junction contained 9 bases not matched to a gene. Germline CDR1 and CDR2: SGHRS and YFSETQ. The CDR3 has 14 residues. The CDR3 coding sequence is TGCGCCAGCAGCGCGACAGGGACGGTGCAGACCCAGTACTTC. The encoded protein is CASSATGTVQTQYF.

The chain uses TRBV15 and TRBJ2-7; 10 nucleotides align to TRBD1. This CDR3 spans 15 amino acids. J lost 0 bases, V lost 3 bases, and 2 bases had no gene match. CDR1 is LNHNV and CDR2 is YYDKDF in the germline V gene (reference sequence). CDR3 in DNA: TGTGCCACCAGCAGGGGACAGGGGATCTCCTACGAGCAGTACTTC. Its translation is CATSRGQGISYEQYF. Looking up the rest from reference TRBV15 and TRBJ2-7 gives the full variable domain: DAMVIQNPRYQVTQFGKPVTLSCSQTLNHNVMYWYQQKSSQAPKLLFHYYDKDFNNEADTPDNFQSRRPNTSFCFLDIRSPGLGDTAMYLCATSRGQGISYEQYFGPGTRLTVT.

This chain joins TRBV28 and TRBJ2-2; D is unclear. CDR3 length equals 11 residues. The V gene's germline CDR1 is MDHEN and CDR2 SYDVKM. V lost 4 bases and J lost 4, with 1 base in between. CDR3 in amino acids: CASSSTGELFF. CDR3 DNA sequence: TGTGCCAGCAGTTCCACCGGGGAGCTGTTTTTT.

The chain carries TRBV6-6 and TRBJ1-2; tentative D call: TRBD1 (5 bases). Trimming pared 3 bases from V and 2 bases from J, leaving 7 bases between. The CDR3 is 13 amino acids. From germline, CDR1 is MNHNY and CDR2 SVGAGI (reference sequence). CDR3 in amino acids: CASSYRQNYGYTF. CDR3 nucleotide sequence: TGTGCCAGCAGTTATAGACAGAACTATGGCTACACCTTC.

This chain uses TRBV5-4 with TRBJ1-1, with no clear D. Between the trimmed V and J ends, which lost 0 bases and 8 bases, there was a span of 11 bases. This CDR3 is 13 amino acids long. Per the germline V gene, CDR1 is SGHNT and CDR2 is YYREEE (reference sequence). CDR3: CASSLAAEGEAFF. The CDR3 coding sequence is TGTGCCAGCAGCTTGGCCGCCGAGGGCGAAGCTTTCTTT.

This clone appeared a few times. The V and J genes are TRBV5-3 and TRBJ1-1; D is uncertain. TRBV5-3 is an open reading frame whose function is uncertain. Trimming left V 1 base short and J 1 base short, with 8 bases between. CDR3 size: 14 residues. CDR3: CARSLIRANTEAFF. The CDR3 DNA is TGTGCCAGAAGCTTGATTCGGGCGAACACTGAAGCTTTCTTT.

The chain uses TRBV29-1 and TRBJ2-7; weak D call: TRBD1 (5 bases). Germline assignment: CDR1 SQVTM and CDR2 ANQGSEA. The CDR3 covers 14 residues. The germline V and J ends were trimmed by 8 bases and 4 bases, with 21 bases remaining between them. Here the CDR3 DNA reads TGCAGCTCGGGCAGGGCGGCCCTTCGGTACGAGCAGTACTTC. This translates into CSSGRAALRYEQYF.

The chain has TRBV7-9 and TRBJ1-4; D gene ambiguous. The ends were cut back, 5 bases at V and 7 bases at J, with 5 bases in the middle. The CDR3 spans 11 residues. CDR1 SEHNR and CDR2 FQNEAQ come from the germline V gene (reference sequence). The CDR3 reads CASSRGEKLFF. The CDR3 DNA reads as TGTGCCAGCAGCCGAGGTGAAAAACTGTTTTTT. The full variable domain, with the rest looked up from reference TRBV7-9 and TRBJ1-4, is DTGVSQNPRHKITKRGQNVTFRCDPISEHNRLYWYRQTLGQGPEFLTYFQNEAQLEKSRLLSDRFSAERPKGSFSTLEIQRTEQGDSAMYLCASSRGEKLFFGSGTQLSVL.

The chain couples TRBV5-1 to TRBJ2-7; 10 bases map to TRBD2. V gave up 2 bases and J gave up 2 bases; unmatched junction bases: 4. The CDR3 covers 15 residues. Germline V gives CDR1 SGHRS, CDR2 YFSETQ. CDR3 sequence reads: CASSFISGGTYEQYF. The CDR3 DNA sequence: TGCGCCAGCAGCTTTATTAGCGGGGGGACCTACGAGCAGTACTTC.

The chain recombines TRBV6-1 with TRBJ2-7; D uncertain. Germline V gives CDR1 MNHNS, CDR2 SASEGT. The CDR3 covers 13 residues. Trimming stripped 3 bases from V and 0 bases from J, with 6 bases between. The CDR3 coding sequence is TGTGCCAGCAGTGAGGGCTCCTCCTACGAGCAGTACTTC. It yields the protein CASSEGSSYEQYF.

The chain is built from TRBV6-5 and TRBJ1-1; D gene ambiguous. CDR3 length: 13 residues. The V and J ends lost 0 bases and 1 base respectively, with 3 bases between them. The germline V gene has CDR1 MNHEY and CDR2 SVGAGI. CDR3 amino acids: CASSYSRNTEAFF. The CDR3 DNA reads as TGTGCCAGCAGTTACTCTCGGAACACTGAAGCTTTCTTT.

The chain carries TRBV2 and TRBJ1-1, with D possibly being TRBD1 (5 bases). The CDR3 has 11 residues. V was trimmed by 4 bases and J by 7 bases, leaving 7 bases between them. Germline assignment: CDR1 SNHLY and CDR2 FYNNEI. CDR3: CASSGGVEAFF. CDR3 coding DNA: TGTGCCAGCAGTGGGGGGGTTGAAGCTTTCTTT.

The chain is built from TRBV6-5 and TRBJ1-3; maybe TRBD1 (5 bases). The V gene's germline CDR1 is MNHEY and CDR2 SVGAGI. V was clipped by 2 bases and J by 16 bases, with 12 bases between them. The CDR3 contains 11 residues. The CDR3 here is CASSYDRDRYF. CDR3 sequence (DNA): TGTGCCAGCAGTTACGACCGGGACCGGTATTTT.

The chain has TRBV18 and TRBJ1-2; unclear D gene. The CDR3 consists of 12 residues. Trimming removed 5 bases from V and 8 bases from J, with 12 bases in between. Looked up from germline, CDR1 is KGHSH and CDR2 is LQKENI. The CDR3 spells CASSSTPVGYTF. The DNA for the CDR3 is TGTGCCAGCTCATCCACCCCGGTAGGCTACACCTTC.